The 19 T cell receptor beta chains below all came from one sample that was sequenced in a study of somatic mutations in cytotoxic T cells in rheumatoid arthritis. The protocol was immunoSEQ multiplex PCR, while the TCRdb copy is restricted to in-frame clones and leaves out a portion. The sample yields roughly 17,000 clones, about 85% seen once. Sequencing was done on a sample of CD8+ T cells sorted from blood. The receptors here all came from a woman aged 35 to 49 with rheumatoid arthritis.

Here the CDR3 reads CASTWSPGEQYF. CDR3 bases: TGTGCCAGCACCTGGTCCCCGGGGGAGCAGTACTTC. The V call is TRBV11-2, the J call TRBJ2-7; tentatively, D is TRBD2 (5 bases). V was clipped by 7 bases and J by 7 bases, with 14 bases between them. The CDR3 has 12 amino acids. Germline lookup yields CDR1 SGHAT and CDR2 FQNNGV. The variable domain in full, with the rest retrieved from reference TRBV11-2 and TRBJ2-7, is EAGVAQSPRYKIIEKRQSVAFWCNPISGHATLYWYQQILGQGPKLLIQFQNNGVVDDSQLPKDRFSAERLKGVDSTLKIQPAKLEDSAVYLCASTWSPGEQYFGPGTRLTVT.

The chain has TRBV27 and TRBJ2-7, with 9 bases that match TRBD2. In germline, CDR1 is MNHEY, CDR2 SMNVEV (reference sequence). This CDR3 is built from 15 residues. J lost 2 bases, V lost 1 base, and 3 bases had no gene match. The DNA for the CDR3 is TGTGCCAGCAGTTTATGGCTAGCGGGGACCTACGAGCAGTACTTC. It codes for CASSLWLAGTYEQYF.

The chain links TRBV2 to TRBJ2-2, with TRBD2 as a possible D gene (5 bases). CDR3 length equals 14 residues. V lost 6 bases, J lost 1 base, and 9 bases lay in between. CDR1 SNHLY and CDR2 FYNNEI come from the germline V gene. The CDR3 protein is CASSPDWNTGELFF. The CDR3 DNA is TGTGCCAGCAGCCCGGACTGGAACACCGGGGAGCTGTTTTTT.

The J gene is TRBJ2-5, the V gene TRBV5-1; D might be TRBD2 (6 bases). The V gene lost 0 bases and the J gene lost 3 bases, with 6 bases spanning the gap. Germline-derived CDR1 and CDR2 are SGHRS and YFSETQ. The CDR3 is 13 amino acids. The CDR3 DNA is TGCGCCAGCAGCTTGGGCGGGGAAGAGACCCAGTACTTC. This codes for CASSLGGEETQYF.

This clone came up a few times. CDR3 nucleotides: TGTGCCAGCACGGAGGCCCCGATCCACGAGCAGTACTTC. As protein: CASTEAPIHEQYF. The chain carries TRBV6-6 and TRBJ2-7; a possible D gene is TRBD2 (5 bases). Germline V CDR1 and CDR2: MNHNY, SVGAGI (reference sequence). Deletions cut 7 bases from V and 5 bases from J, with 15 bases between. CDR3 length: 13 residues.

V usage is TRBV6-5 and J usage is TRBJ1-5, with D possibly TRBD1 on 6 matching bases. CDR1 is MNHEY, CDR2 SVGAGI, per germline. V dropped 6 bases and J dropped 7 bases, with 16 bases sitting between them. This CDR3 spans 14 amino acids. The DNA for the CDR3 is TGTGCCAGCAGCCTTGGGGGGGGGCAGCAGCCCCAGCATTTT. Residues: CASSLGGGQQPQHF.

V gene TRBV2 combines with J gene TRBJ2-3, with 7 bases identical to TRBD2. This CDR3 is 13 amino acids long. CDR1 SNHLY and CDR2 FYNNEI come from the germline V gene. The V and J ends lost 3 bases and 3 bases, in that order; junction bases with no gene match: 0. The CDR3 protein is CASSDGGTDTQYF. DNA of the CDR3: TGTGCCAGCAGTGACGGGGGGACAGATACGCAGTATTTT.

The chain uses TRBV21-1 and TRBJ1-5. TRBV21-1 is given as a pseudogene. The CDR3 contains 16 residues. The CDR3 DNA follows: TGTGCCAGCAGCAAAGTGATAACTACCTGGTATCAGCCCCAGCATTTT. Translating gives CASSKVITTWYQPQHF.

This clone showed up just once. This chain connects TRBV9 to TRBJ2-2; possible D gene TRBD2, 6 bases. The CDR3 sequence is 15 residues long. In germline, CDR1 is SGDLS, CDR2 YYNGEE. V lost 2 bases and J lost 4, with 12 bases in between. DNA of the CDR3: TGTGCCAGCAGCGTCGGGGGACGGGGCACCGGGGAGCTGTTTTTT. Encoded protein: CASSVGGRGTGELFF. The whole variable domain, filled in from reference TRBV9 and TRBJ2-2, reads DSGVTQTPKHLITATGQRVTLRCSPRSGDLSVYWYQQSLDQGLQFLIQYYNGEERAKGNILERFSAQQFPDLHSELNLSSLELGDSALYFCASSVGGRGTGELFFGEGSRLTVL.

This chain links TRBV7-6 with TRBJ1-1; D not certain. The germline V gene encodes CDR1 SGHVS and CDR2 FNYEAQ. This CDR3 contains 13 residues. V was pared by 1 base and J by 5 bases, with 8 bases between. CDR3 coding DNA: TGTGCCAGCAGCTTAGGGGAGGGAACTGAAGCTTTCTTT. It yields the protein CASSLGEGTEAFF.

The chain uses TRBV6-5 and TRBJ1-1; TRBD1 is a possible D gene (5 bases). The V and J ends lost 4 bases and 11 bases respectively, with 11 bases between them. Germline assignment: CDR1 MNHEY and CDR2 SVGAGI. This CDR3 spans 11 amino acids. The CDR3 sequence is CASSSGLYAFF. CDR3 nucleotides: TGTGCCAGCAGTTCGGGACTTTACGCTTTCTTT.

The rearrangement uses TRBV7-9 and TRBJ1-1; perhaps TRBD1 as D (5 bases). The CDR3 extends over 12 amino acids. The V gene lost 8 bases and the J gene lost 3 bases, with 10 bases spanning the gap. Germline V gene sequence: CDR1 SEHNR, CDR2 FQNEAQ (reference sequence). CDR3 in amino acids: CASRGWDTEAFF. As DNA, the CDR3 is TGTGCCAGCCGGGGGTGGGACACTGAAGCTTTCTTT.

CDR3 loop: CASSQARLAVQETQYF. DNA for the CDR3: TGCGCCAGCAGCCAAGCTCGCCTAGCGGTACAAGAGACCCAGTACTTC. This chain connects TRBV4-1 to TRBJ2-5; 7 bases line up with TRBD2. Per germline, CDR1 MGHRA and CDR2 YSYEKL. Unmatched junction bases numbered 7, after V lost 1 base and J lost 2 bases. This CDR3 is built from 16 residues.

The V and J genes are TRBV27 and TRBJ2-7, with D perhaps matching TRBD1 (6 bases). Germline assignment: CDR1 MNHEY and CDR2 SMNVEV (reference sequence). The CDR3 covers 13 residues. The V end was cut by 9 bases, the J end by 3 bases, with 15 bases between. In DNA form, the CDR3 reads TGTGCCAGTCAGGGGATGGGCAGCTACGAGCAGTACTTC. It codes for CASQGMGSYEQYF.

This clone was seen more than once but under ten times. The chain is built from TRBV5-1 and TRBJ2-1; 13 nucleotides align to TRBD2. The CDR3 contains 20 residues. Germline V gives CDR1 SGHRS, CDR2 YFSETQ. J was trimmed by 0 bases and V by 0 bases; bases with no gene match: 9. The CDR3 sequence is CASSLVATTSGGISYNEQFF. The CDR3, as DNA: TGCGCCAGCAGCTTGGTGGCCACGACTAGCGGGGGGATCTCCTACAATGAGCAGTTCTTC.

The chain links TRBV29-1 to TRBJ2-5; 12 bases line up with TRBD1. Germline V gene sequence: CDR1 SQVTM, CDR2 ANQGSEA. Trimming at V came to 3 bases and at J to 5 bases, leaving 7 bases not matched to a gene. The CDR3 sequence is 15 residues long. CDR3 sequence reads: CSVDVPGQGAETQYF. CDR3 DNA: TGCAGCGTTGACGTGCCGGGACAGGGGGCCGAGACCCAGTACTTC.

The chain employs TRBV5-6 and TRBJ2-1, with TRBD1 as a possible D gene (5 bases). V lost 4 bases, J lost 3 bases, and 20 bases lay in between. Germline CDR1 is SGHDT and CDR2 is YYEEEE. CDR3 length: 17 residues. The CDR3 sequence is CASSQGSGWLIYNEQFF. The CDR3, as DNA: TGTGCCAGCAGCCAAGGCTCAGGGTGGTTGATCTACAATGAGCAGTTCTTC.

The rearrangement uses TRBV11-2 and TRBJ2-5; D may be TRBD1 (6 bases). Germline loops: CDR1 SGHAT, CDR2 FQNNGV. V lost 6 bases and J lost 3, with 11 bases in between. The CDR3 length is 13 residues. Here the CDR3 DNA reads TGTGCCAGCAGACCCCCAGGGGAAGAGACCCAGTACTTC. It specifies CASRPPGEETQYF.

V usage is TRBV6-6 and J usage is TRBJ2-3, with 7 bases lining up with TRBD1. Germline CDR1 and CDR2: MNHNY and SVGAGI (reference sequence). Trimming took 6 bases from V and 2 from J; bases not matched to a gene: 5. CDR3 length equals 14 residues. CDR3 residues: CASSLGGNTDTQYF. CDR3 nucleotides: TGTGCCAGCAGCCTAGGGGGCAACACAGATACGCAGTATTTT.